Here is one T cell receptor beta chain with its context. Germline assignment: CDR1 MNHEY and CDR2 SVGAGI. The CDR3 runs to 13 residues. Between the trimmed V and J ends, which lost 2 bases and 4 bases, there was a span of 8 bases. This sample stems from a study of OX40 agonist ivuxolimab in advanced cancers. The table came from immunoSEQ multiplex PCR; TCRdb's copy has only in-frame clones and leaves some out. The data hold 60,000 to 70,000 clones, with approximately 80% observed a single time. Sequences were derived from CD4+ or CD8+ T cells sorted from blood, sampled in a trial of the OX40 agonist ivuxolimab. This sequence originates from an adult with an advanced solid tumor such as melanoma, head and neck, liver or kidney cancer. The rearrangement uses TRBV6-5 and TRBJ1-2; possibly TRBD1 for D (5 bases). The CDR3 sequence: CASSYPGTYGYTF. The CDR3 DNA follows: TGTGCCAGCAGTTACCCCGGGACCTATGGCTACACCTTC.